This T cell receptor beta chain appears in the sequencing data of a study of T cell repertoires in cytomegalovirus infection. Study-level background: Both a matching HLA type and CMV infection were indicated by public TCR beta signatures. Study observations and caveats: Ex vivo, HLA-C-restricted CMV-specific TCR beta clonotypes prevailed over the rest of the response. Public TCR beta family frequency separated CMV-and-HLA carriers, including in an independent cohort.

Worth noting for this clonotype: What it recognizes is unknown.

CDR3 length: 15 amino acids. V lost 5 bases and J lost 7; bases outside the gene matches: 7. Looked up from germline, CDR1 is SGHVS and CDR2 is FQNEAQ. MiXCR, applied by TCRdb to the reads, yields one record per CDR3 protein. The sample comprises a few hundred thousand distinct CDR3 sequences, roughly 36% of which are singletons, and roughly 13% rests with the top ten. Specimen: cultured PBMCs, collected from culture after CMV antigen stimulation. The chain carries TRBV7-8 and TRBJ2-1, with TRBD2 matching 11 bases. The TCR comes from a human donor in good health (CMV status not recorded). Some clones in this sample may be carry-over from other donors' samples. The CDR3 region is CASSPGTSGINEQFF. The CDR3 region has the DNA TGTGCCAGCAGCCCAGGGACTAGCGGAATAAATGAGCAGTTCTTC.